This TCR beta chain was sequenced during a study of T-cell reconstitution after alpha-beta-depleted transplantation in children. V shed 3 bases, J shed 4 bases, and the junction held 9 bases outside the gene matches. This CDR3 region has 15 residues. The germline V gene encodes CDR1 KGHSH and CDR2 LQKENI. Only a few counts were recorded for this clonotype. This sample's TCRbeta library carried unique molecular identifier barcodes. In TCRdb, the PCR reads were re-called with MiXCR into one record per CDR3 protein. The table lists 90,000 to 100,000 distinct CDR3 sequences, about 22% of them singletons, with about 22% in the top ten.

The input for sequencing was PBMCs, taken before TCRalphabeta/CD19-depleted stem cell transplant. The sequence derives from a boy aged 2 to 10 with acute lymphoblastic leukemia, due to receive a stem cell transplant. The chain combines TRBV18 with TRBJ2-7; 7 bases are a match to TRBD2. As DNA, the CDR3 is TGTGCCAGCTCACCCCATAGGACTAGTTTATACGAGCAGTACTTC. This translates into CASSPHRTSLYEQYF. Using reference TRBV18 and TRBJ2-7 for the parts outside the CDR3, the full variable domain is NAGVMQNPRHLVRRRGQEARLRCSPMKGHSHVYWYRQLPEEGLKFMVYLQKENIIDESGMPKERFSAEFPKEGPSILRIQQVVRGDSAAYFCASSPHRTSLYEQYFGPGTRLTVT.